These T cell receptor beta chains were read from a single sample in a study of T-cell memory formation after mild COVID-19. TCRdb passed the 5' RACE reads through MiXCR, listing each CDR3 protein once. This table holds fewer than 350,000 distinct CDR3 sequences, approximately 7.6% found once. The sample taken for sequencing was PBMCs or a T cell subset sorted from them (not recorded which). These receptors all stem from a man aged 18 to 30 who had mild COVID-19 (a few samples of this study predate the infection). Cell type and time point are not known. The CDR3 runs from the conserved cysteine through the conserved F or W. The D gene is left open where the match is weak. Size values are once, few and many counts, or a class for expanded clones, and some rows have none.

CASSLAGTVAIFTF | TGTGCCAGCAGCTTAGCCGGGACAGTCGCTATCTTCACCTTC | TRBV7-9 | - | TRBJ1-2 | 14 | TRBD1
CASSGTSGGTETQYF | TGCGCCAGCAGCGGGACTAGCGGGGGGACGGAGACCCAGTACTTC | TRBV5-1 | - | TRBJ2-5 | 15 | TRBD2
CASSQEGGFDNSGELFF | TGCGCCAGCAGCCAAGAAGGGGGCTTCGACAACAGCGGGGAGCTGTTTTTT | TRBV4-3 | few | TRBJ2-2 | 17 | TRBD1
CASSLQAGFYNEQFF | TGTGCCAGCAGCCTGCAAGCGGGGTTCTACAATGAGCAGTTCTTC | TRBV5-4 | few | TRBJ2-1 | 15 | TRBD2
CASSQLRDRHTQYF | TGCGCCAGCAGCCAGCTTAGGGACAGGCATACGCAGTATTTT | TRBV4-1 | - | TRBJ2-3 | 14 | TRBD1
CASSFAGTRDTQYF | TGCGCCAGCAGCTTCGCCGGGACGCGAGATACGCAGTATTTT | TRBV5-1 | - | TRBJ2-3 | 14 | -
CASNLGARYEQYF | TGTGCGAGTAACCTGGGGGCCCGCTACGAGCAGTACTTC | TRBV7-9 | - | TRBJ2-7 | 13 | -
CASSLGQGSDSPLHF | TGCGCCAGCAGCCTTGGACAGGGGTCGGATTCACCCCTCCACTTT | TRBV5-1 | - | TRBJ1-6 | 15 | TRBD1
CASSRTYGANVLTF | TGTGCCAGCAGTCGGACCTATGGGGCCAACGTCCTGACTTTC | TRBV6-2/TRBV6-3 | - | TRBJ2-6 | 14 | -
CASSDTFGNEQFF | TGTGCCAGCAGTGACACGTTCGGCAATGAGCAGTTCTTC | TRBV27 | few | TRBJ2-1 | 13 | -
CASSFMGLGADTQYF | TGTGCCAGCAGTTTTATGGGGTTGGGGGCAGATACGCAGTATTTT | TRBV12-3/TRBV12-4 | - | TRBJ2-3 | 15 | -
CASSFGQHTDTQYF | TGTGCCAGCAGCTTCGGACAACACACAGATACGCAGTATTTT | TRBV7-3 | many | TRBJ2-3 | 14 | -
CASSFVTGTDTQYF | TGCGCCAGCAGCTTTGTTACCGGCACAGATACGCAGTATTTT | TRBV5-1 | few | TRBJ2-3 | 14 | -
CASSPLAGEALGNEQFF | TGTGCCAGCAGCCCTCTAGCGGGGGAAGCCTTGGGGAATGAGCAGTTCTTC | TRBV7-9 | - | TRBJ2-1 | 17 | TRBD2
CAWRTPSTDTQYF | TGTGCCTGGAGAACCCCCAGCACAGATACGCAGTATTTT | TRBV30 | few | TRBJ2-3 | 13 | -